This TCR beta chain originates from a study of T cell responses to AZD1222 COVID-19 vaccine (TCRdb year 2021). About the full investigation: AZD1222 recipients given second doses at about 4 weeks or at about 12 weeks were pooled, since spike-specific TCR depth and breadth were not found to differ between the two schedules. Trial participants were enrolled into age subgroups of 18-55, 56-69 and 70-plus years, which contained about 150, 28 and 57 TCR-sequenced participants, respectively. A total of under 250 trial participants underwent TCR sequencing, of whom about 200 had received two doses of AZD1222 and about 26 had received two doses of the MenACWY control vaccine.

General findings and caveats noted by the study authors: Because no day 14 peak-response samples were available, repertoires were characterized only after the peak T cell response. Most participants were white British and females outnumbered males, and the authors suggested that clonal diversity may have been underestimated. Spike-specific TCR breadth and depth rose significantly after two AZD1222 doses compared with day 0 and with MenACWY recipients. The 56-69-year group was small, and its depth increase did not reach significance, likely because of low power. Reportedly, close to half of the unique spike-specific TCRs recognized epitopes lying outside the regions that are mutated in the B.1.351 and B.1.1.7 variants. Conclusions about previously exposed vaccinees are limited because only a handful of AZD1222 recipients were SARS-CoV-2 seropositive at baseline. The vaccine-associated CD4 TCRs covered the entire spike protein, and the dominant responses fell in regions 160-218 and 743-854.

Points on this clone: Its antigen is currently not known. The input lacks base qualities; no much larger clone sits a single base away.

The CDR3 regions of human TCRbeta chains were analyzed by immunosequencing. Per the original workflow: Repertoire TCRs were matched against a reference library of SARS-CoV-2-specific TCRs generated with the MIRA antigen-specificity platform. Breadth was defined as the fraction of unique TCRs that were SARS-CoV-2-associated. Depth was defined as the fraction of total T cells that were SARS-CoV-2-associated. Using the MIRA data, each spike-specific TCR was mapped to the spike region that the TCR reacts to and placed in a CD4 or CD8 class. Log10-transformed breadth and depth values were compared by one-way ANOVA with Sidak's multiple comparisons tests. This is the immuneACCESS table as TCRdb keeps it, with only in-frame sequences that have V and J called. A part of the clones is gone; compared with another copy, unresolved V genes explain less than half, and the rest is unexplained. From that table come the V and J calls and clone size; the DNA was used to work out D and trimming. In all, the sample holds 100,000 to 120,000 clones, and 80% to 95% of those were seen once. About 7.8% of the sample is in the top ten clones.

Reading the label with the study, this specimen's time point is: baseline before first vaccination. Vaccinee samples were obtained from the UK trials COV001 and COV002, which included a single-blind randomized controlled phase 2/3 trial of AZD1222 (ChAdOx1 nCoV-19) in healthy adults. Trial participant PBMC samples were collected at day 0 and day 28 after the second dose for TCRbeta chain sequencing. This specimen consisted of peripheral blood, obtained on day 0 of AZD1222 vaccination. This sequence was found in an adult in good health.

The CDR3 protein: CATSREVHSGNTIYF. The DNA sequence follows: TGTGCCACCAGCAGAGAAGTCCACTCTGGAAACACCATATATTTT. Recombination joined TRBV15 with TRBJ1-3; the D gene identity is not certain. V is cut by 0 bases and J by 0 bases, and the space between the germline ends is 6 bases. CDR1 and CDR2, per the germline V gene (reference sequence), are LNHNV and YYDKDF. The CDR3 runs 15 residues from the cysteine to the phenylalanine. The kept DNA is CDR3 alone, 45 bases in frame from the first base.